This entry is about one T cell receptor (beta chain). Sequenced by immunoSEQ multiplex PCR; TCRdb stores in-frame clones only, minus some. This repertoire shows some 290,000 clones, roughly 83% found once; its top ten account for about 4.3%. This sample stems from a study of blood T cell repertoires in COVID-19. Sequencing was carried out using peripheral blood. The TCR originated in a man aged 55 to 70 who had recovered from COVID-19.

The CDR3 DNA reads as TGTGCCAGCAGCTTGCTAAAACTAGCGGGGGAATCGAACGAGCAGTACTTC. Translating it yields CASSLLKLAGESNEQYF. The V gene is TRBV5-4, the J gene TRBJ2-7, with TRBD2 identical over 11 bases. The germline CDR1 and CDR2 sequences are SGHNT and YYREEE (reference sequence). CDR3 length equals 17 residues. The V and J ends lost 1 base and 5 bases, in that order; junction bases with no gene match: 11.